This T cell receptor beta chain derives from a study of T cell responses to AZD1222 COVID-19 vaccine. Study context: Pooled together were second doses at about 4 or about 12 weeks.

Overall study results and limits: At baseline, seropositivity was found in only six or seven AZD1222 recipients.

The CDR3 is made up of 13 amino acids. V was trimmed by 1 base and J by 7 bases, leaving 8 bases between them. CDR1 is SGHTA and CDR2 is FQGNSA in the germline V gene. With regard to this clone: Its specificity is unknown.

Clones were read by immunoSEQ multiplex PCR, and TCRdb kept only the in-frame ones, dropping some. The table shows 90,000 to 110,000 clones, with about four fifths occurring only once. The TCR sequence derives from an adult in good health. The specimen was peripheral blood, collected on day 0 of AZD1222 vaccination. This chain links TRBV7-2 with TRBJ1-5; no reliable D call. The DNA for the CDR3 is TGTGCCAGCAGCTTAGGCTCTCACCAGCCCCAGCATTTT. Its protein product is CASSLGSHQPQHF.